This TCR beta chain derives from a study of OX40 agonist ivuxolimab in advanced cancers. Turning to the study itself: Dose-escalation patients suffered from hepatocellular carcinoma, melanoma, renal cell or head and neck cancer. Prior anti-PD-1, anti-PD-L1 or anti-CTLA-4 therapy was allowed; 30% to 40% had some.

Some clones are missing from TCRdb's copy, which holds only in-frame ones; the method was immunoSEQ multiplex PCR. The top ten hold roughly a fifth of the sample, which has about 21,000 clones, approximately 86% seen once. V lost 4 bases, J lost 6 bases, and 10 bases stayed unmatched. The CDR3 contains 15 residues. The germline CDR1 and CDR2 sequences are SGHNT and YYREEE (reference sequence). The rearrangement joins TRBV5-4 to TRBJ2-7; 10 bases agree with TRBD1. The clonotype comes from an adult with an advanced solid tumor such as melanoma, head and neck, liver or kidney cancer. This specimen was CD4+ or CD8+ T cells sorted from blood, taken in a trial of the OX40 agonist ivuxolimab. CDR3 residues: CASSPPGQGEFEQYF. The CDR3 DNA sequence: TGTGCCAGCAGCCCGCCCGGACAGGGGGAGTTCGAGCAGTACTTC.